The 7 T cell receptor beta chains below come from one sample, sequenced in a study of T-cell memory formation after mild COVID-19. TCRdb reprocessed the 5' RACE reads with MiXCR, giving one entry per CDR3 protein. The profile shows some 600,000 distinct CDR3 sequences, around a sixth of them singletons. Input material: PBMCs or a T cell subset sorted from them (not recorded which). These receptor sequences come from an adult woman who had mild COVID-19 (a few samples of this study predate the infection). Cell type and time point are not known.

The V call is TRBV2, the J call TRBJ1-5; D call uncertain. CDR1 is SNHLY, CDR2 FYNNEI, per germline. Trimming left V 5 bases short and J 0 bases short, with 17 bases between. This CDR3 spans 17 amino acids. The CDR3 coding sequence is TGTGCCAGCAGTCGCATACCTGACGGCTATAGCAATCAGCCCCAGCATTTT. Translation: CASSRIPDGYSNQPQHF.

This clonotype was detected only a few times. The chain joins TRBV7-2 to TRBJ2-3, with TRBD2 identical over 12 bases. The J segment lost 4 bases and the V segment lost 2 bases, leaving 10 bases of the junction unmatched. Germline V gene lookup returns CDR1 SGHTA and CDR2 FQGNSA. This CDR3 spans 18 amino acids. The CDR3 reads CASSLSPLAGGPSDTQYF. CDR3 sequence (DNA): TGTGCCAGCAGCTTATCCCCCCTAGCGGGAGGGCCTTCAGATACGCAGTATTTT.

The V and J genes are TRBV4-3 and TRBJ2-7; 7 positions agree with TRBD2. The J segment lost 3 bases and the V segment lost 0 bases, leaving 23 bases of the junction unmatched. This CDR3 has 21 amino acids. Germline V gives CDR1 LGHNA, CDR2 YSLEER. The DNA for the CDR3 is TGCGCCAGCAGCCAAGATCGAGGACTAGTCGCCACCAACTGGGGCGACTACGAGCAGTACTTC. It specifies CASSQDRGLVATNWGDYEQYF.

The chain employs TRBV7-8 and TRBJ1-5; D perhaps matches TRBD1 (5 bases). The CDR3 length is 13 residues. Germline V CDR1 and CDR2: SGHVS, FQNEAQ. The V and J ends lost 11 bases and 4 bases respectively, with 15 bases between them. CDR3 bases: TGTGCCTCCACAGGAGCCATGAATCAGCCCCAGCATTTT. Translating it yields CASTGAMNQPQHF.

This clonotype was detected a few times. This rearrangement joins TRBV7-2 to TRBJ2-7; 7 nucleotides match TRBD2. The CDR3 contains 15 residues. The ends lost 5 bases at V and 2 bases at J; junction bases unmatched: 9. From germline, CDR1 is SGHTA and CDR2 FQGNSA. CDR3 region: CASSLESGKPYEQYF. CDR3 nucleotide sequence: TGTGCCAGCAGCCTAGAAAGCGGGAAGCCCTACGAGCAGTACTTC.

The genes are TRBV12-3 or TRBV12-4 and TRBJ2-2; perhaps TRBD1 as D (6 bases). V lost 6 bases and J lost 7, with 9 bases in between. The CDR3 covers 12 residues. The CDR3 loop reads CASSPDSGELFF. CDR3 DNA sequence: TGTGCCAGCAGCCCGGACAGCGGGGAGCTGTTTTTT.

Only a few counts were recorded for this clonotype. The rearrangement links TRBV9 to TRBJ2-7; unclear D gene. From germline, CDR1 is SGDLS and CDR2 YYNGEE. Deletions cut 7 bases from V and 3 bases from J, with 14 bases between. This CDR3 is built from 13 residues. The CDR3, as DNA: TGTGCCAGCGGGCCCAACTCGGGCTACGAGCAGTACTTC. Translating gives CASGPNSGYEQYF.